One and the same sample provided the 31 T cell receptor beta chains below, sequenced in a study of T-cell memory formation after mild COVID-19. TCRdb recomputed calls from the 5' RACE reads with MiXCR, one row per CDR3 protein. The sample has about 300,000 distinct CDR3 sequences; 19% are singletons. The sequenced sample was PBMCs or a T cell subset sorted from them (not recorded which). The origin of the receptors is a young man who had mild COVID-19 (a few samples of this study predate the infection). Cell type and time point are not known.

This clonotype was counted at least ten times. The rearrangement joins TRBV6-5 to TRBJ2-2; D not certain. Trimming removed 7 bases from V and 2 bases from J, with 14 bases in between. The length of the CDR3 is 15 residues. In germline, CDR1 is MNHEY, CDR2 SVGAGI. CDR3 nucleotide sequence: TGTGCCAGCACTAAAGGGCAGCCCAACACCGGGGAGCTGTTTTTT. Its translation: CASTKGQPNTGELFF.

This clonotype was seen a few times. The chain is built from TRBV7-8 and TRBJ2-2; maybe TRBD1 (6 bases). The germline gives CDR1 SGHVS, CDR2 FQNEAQ. This CDR3 is built from 15 residues. V was shortened by 5 bases and J by 0 bases, with 10 bases between the two germline ends. The CDR3 sequence: CASSPDSPNTGELFF. The CDR3 region has the DNA TGTGCCAGCAGCCCGGACAGCCCGAACACCGGGGAGCTGTTTTTT.

This chain links TRBV20-1 with TRBJ2-7; tentative D call: TRBD1 (6 bases). CDR1 DFQATT and CDR2 SNEGSKA come from the germline V gene (reference sequence). V lost 3 bases, J lost 1 base, and 13 bases lay in between. The CDR3 sequence is 14 residues long. CDR3 amino acids: CSARSRGKSYEQYF. CDR3 DNA: TGCAGTGCTAGGTCCAGGGGAAAATCCTACGAGCAGTACTTC.

This chain links TRBV7-2 with TRBJ1-2; perhaps TRBD1 as D (5 bases). The V gene lost 1 base and the J gene lost 3 bases, with 12 bases spanning the gap. Per the germline V gene, CDR1 is SGHTA and CDR2 is FQGNSA. The CDR3 contains 15 residues. The CDR3 loop is CASSLGGARYYGYTF. CDR3 bases: TGTGCCAGCAGCTTAGGAGGGGCGCGGTACTATGGCTACACCTTC.

This clonotype has a handful of counts. This chain joins TRBV7-2 and TRBJ1-1; D may be TRBD1 (6 bases). Germline CDR1 SGHTA, CDR2 FQGNSA. V was shortened by 4 bases and J by 0 bases, with 9 bases between the two germline ends. This CDR3 has 14 amino acids. The CDR3 here is CASSSQGVNTEAFF. The CDR3 coding sequence is TGTGCCAGCAGCTCACAGGGAGTGAACACTGAAGCTTTCTTT.

Only one count was recorded for this clonotype. This CDR3 is CSAGGGVNTGELFF. The CDR3 nucleotides are TGCAGTGCTGGGGGTGGCGTGAACACCGGGGAGCTGTTTTTT. J is TRBJ2-2 and V is TRBV20-1; either TRBD1 or TRBD2 may supply D (5 bases each). V dropped 5 bases and J dropped 1 base, with 11 bases sitting between them. Germline V gene data show CDR1 as DFQATT and CDR2 as SNEGSKA (reference sequence). The CDR3 is made up of 14 amino acids.

The chain uses TRBV21-1 and TRBJ2-2; the DNA was not used to check the table's D call, TRBD1. TRBV21-1 is a known pseudogene. The CDR3 runs to 15 residues. The CDR3: CASSTRQGRTGELFF. CDR3 nucleotide sequence: TGTGCCAGCAGCACCCGACAGGGGAGAACCGGGGAGCTGTTTTTT.

This clonotype was detected only a few times. The CDR3 spells CASSQGAGQETQYF. The CDR3 region has the DNA TGCGCCAGCAGCCAGGGTGCGGGCCAAGAGACCCAGTACTTC. This chain uses TRBV4-3 with TRBJ2-5; TRBD2 is a possible D gene (5 bases). The CDR3 covers 14 residues. V was clipped by 3 bases and J by 1 base, with 9 bases between them. Germline V gives CDR1 LGHNA, CDR2 YSLEER.

The chain combines TRBV3-1 with TRBJ2-5, with a weak D call TRBD2 (7 bases). Looked up from germline, CDR1 is LGHDT and CDR2 is YNNKEL (reference sequence). Trimming cost V 6 bases and J 5 bases, with 16 bases left between them. The CDR3 is 14 amino acids. In nucleotides, the CDR3 is TGTGCCAGCAGACCTCGGGGGGCTGGGGAGACCCAGTACTTC. It specifies CASRPRGAGETQYF.

As regards this clonotype: A clone one base away is much larger, so this may be a read error. The rearrangement links TRBV7-3 to TRBJ2-5, with D uncertain. The CDR3 runs to 14 residues. Germline values: CDR1 SGHTA, CDR2 FQGTGA. The germline V and J ends were trimmed by 5 bases and 1 base, with 11 bases remaining between them. For the CDR3, the DNA is TGTGCCAGCAGCACGGTCGGATCCCAAGAGACCCAGTACTTC. This encodes CASSTVGSQETQYF.

This clonotype was seen more than once but under ten times. This rearrangement joins TRBV4-1 to TRBJ1-2, with D unresolved. V was trimmed by 4 bases and J by 13 bases, leaving 10 bases between them. The germline CDR1 and CDR2 sequences are MGHRA and YSYEKL. CDR3 size: 10 residues. CDR3 protein: CASSLPDVTF. The CDR3 DNA is TGCGCCAGCAGCCTCCCGGATGTCACCTTC.

The chain couples TRBV20-1 to TRBJ1-2; a weak D match, TRBD1 (6 bases). V was shortened by 6 bases and J by 7 bases, with 15 bases between the two germline ends. Germline-derived CDR1 and CDR2 are DFQATT and SNEGSKA (reference sequence). The CDR3 totals 12 residues. The CDR3 coding sequence is TGCAGTGCCCCGGGACAAAGAAGTGGCTACACCTTC. Amino acids: CSAPGQRSGYTF.

The chain uses TRBV9 and TRBJ2-1; D ambiguous. Germline loops: CDR1 SGDLS, CDR2 YYNGEE. The CDR3 is made up of 14 amino acids. V gave up 0 bases and J gave up 9 bases, with 13 bases separating them. DNA for the CDR3: TGTGCCAGCAGCGTAGGGCCAGCAGCCTTTGAGCAGTTCTTC. The encoded protein is CASSVGPAAFEQFF.

The chain employs TRBV6-1 and TRBJ2-7; TRBD1 matches 7 bases. V lost 7 bases to trimming and J lost 7 bases; unmatched junction nucleotides: 10. This CDR3 spans 13 amino acids. Germline loops: CDR1 MNHNS, CDR2 SASEGT. As DNA, the CDR3 is TGTGCCAGCAACCAACACAGGGGTGGGGAGCAGTACGTC. This codes for CASNQHRGGEQYV.

V usage is TRBV24-1 and J usage is TRBJ2-3, with TRBD1 identical over 7 bases. The CDR3 spans 17 residues. V shed 3 bases and J 6 bases; nucleotides not matched to a gene: 14. CDR1 is KGHDR and CDR2 is SFDVKD in the germline V gene. The CDR3 sequence is CATSDPITGAPGDTQYF. In nucleotides, the CDR3 is TGTGCCACCAGTGATCCTATCACAGGGGCTCCAGGGGATACGCAGTATTTT.

This clonotype has a handful of counts. J is TRBJ1-5 and V is TRBV12-3 or TRBV12-4, with TRBD1 matching over 7 bases. The junction had 8 bases not matched to a gene; V was cut back by 5 bases and J by 7 bases. This CDR3 has 14 residues. The CDR3 spells CASSPTGDRQPQHF. The CDR3 DNA sequence: TGTGCCAGCAGTCCTACAGGGGATAGGCAGCCCCAGCATTTT.

The chain recombines TRBV28 with TRBJ2-1, with D possibly TRBD1 on 5 matching bases. The germline V gene has CDR1 MDHEN and CDR2 SYDVKM. The ends were cut back, 2 bases at V and 6 bases at J, with 11 bases in the middle. The CDR3 is made up of 14 amino acids. The CDR3 coding sequence is TGTGCCAGCAGTTTAGAAGGGGCCGCCAATGAGCAGTTCTTC. Translation: CASSLEGAANEQFF.

This chain links TRBV2 with TRBJ2-3; 7 bases are a match to TRBD1. This CDR3 spans 16 amino acids. In germline, CDR1 is SNHLY, CDR2 FYNNEI. J lost 5 bases, V lost 1 base, and 9 bases had no gene match. CDR3 sequence reads: CASSEGKGGKGDTQYF. The CDR3 DNA is TGTGCCAGCAGTGAAGGAAAAGGGGGCAAGGGAGATACGCAGTATTTT.

V gene TRBV4-3 combines with J gene TRBJ1-1, with D maybe TRBD1 (6 bases). Looked up from germline, CDR1 is LGHNA and CDR2 is YSLEER. V dropped 0 bases and J dropped 1 base, with 18 bases sitting between them. The CDR3 sequence is 18 residues long. The CDR3: CASSQDTPRTARNTEAFF. The CDR3 DNA reads as TGCGCCAGCAGCCAAGATACCCCCAGGACAGCAAGGAACACTGAAGCTTTCTTT.

In this sample, this clonotype turned up a few times. The chain joins TRBV2 to TRBJ2-5; 11 bases agree with TRBD2. V shed 0 bases and J 4 bases; nucleotides not matched to a gene: 1. Germline values: CDR1 SNHLY, CDR2 FYNNEI. This CDR3 has 15 amino acids. Written as DNA, the CDR3 is TGTGCCAGCAGTGAAGCGGGGACTAGCGGAGAGACCCAGTACTTC. Translated, it gives CASSEAGTSGETQYF.

This clonotype was recorded a few times. The chain carries TRBV7-9 and TRBJ2-7; D is unclear. The CDR3 contains 13 residues. Germline CDR1 is SEHNR and CDR2 is FQNEAQ (reference sequence). V lost 1 base and J lost 3, with 7 bases in between. The CDR3 nucleotides are TGTGCCAGCAGCTTAGACGCGCGCTACGAGCAGTACGTC. This translates into CASSLDARYEQYV.

This chain links TRBV2 with TRBJ2-1; D might be TRBD2 (6 bases). The CDR3 is 14 residues long. Trimming removed 4 bases at V and 9 bases at J, with 16 bases between. Germline CDR1 and CDR2: SNHLY and FYNNEI. The CDR3 nucleotides are TGTGCCAGCAGTGTCGTGGGGTTCGGGGGTGAGCAGTTCTTC. It specifies CASSVVGFGGEQFF.

The chain carries TRBV4-3 and TRBJ1-3; the D is unclear. V was trimmed by 4 bases and J by 0 bases, leaving 7 bases between them. Germline V gene data show CDR1 as LGHNA and CDR2 as YSLEER. CDR3 length: 14 amino acids. CDR3 region: CASSPASSGNTIYF. CDR3 nucleotide sequence: TGCGCCAGCAGCCCAGCATCCTCTGGAAACACCATATATTTT.

This chain connects TRBV6-2 or TRBV6-3 to TRBJ2-7; D unclear. Germline loops: CDR1 MNHEY, CDR2 SVGEGT. The CDR3 length is 15 residues. V was trimmed by 0 bases and J by 3 bases, leaving 12 bases between them. CDR3 in amino acids: CASSYSVGVSYEQYV. As DNA, the CDR3 is TGTGCCAGCAGTTACTCCGTAGGTGTGAGCTACGAGCAGTACGTC.

V and J are TRBV7-2 and TRBJ2-1, with 8 bases matching TRBD2. The CDR3 runs 15 residues. Germline lookup yields CDR1 SGHTA and CDR2 FQGNSA. V was clipped by 8 bases and J by 9 bases; unmatched bases: 15. CDR3 region: CASRQAGLGGTEQFF. CDR3 nucleotides: TGTGCCAGCCGTCAGGCGGGACTAGGGGGGACTGAGCAGTTCTTC.

The chain recombines TRBV10-3 with TRBJ2-2; 9 bases are shared with TRBD2. Germline CDR1 reads ENHRY; CDR2 reads SYGVKD. The CDR3 is made up of 16 amino acids. V dropped 5 bases and J dropped 2; count of bases not matched to a gene: 6. Here the CDR3 reads CAISFSGGRNTGELFF. The CDR3 DNA reads TGTGCCATCAGTTTTAGCGGGGGTAGAAACACCGGGGAGCTGTTTTTT.

This clonotype was observed a few times. This rearrangement joins TRBV9 to TRBJ2-2, with TRBD1 identical over 7 bases. The CDR3 totals 13 residues. Unmatched junction bases numbered 3, after V lost 7 bases and J lost 3 bases. From germline, CDR1 is SGDLS and CDR2 YYNGEE. The CDR3 sequence is CASQGQDTGELFF. The CDR3, as DNA: TGTGCCAGCCAAGGACAGGACACCGGGGAGCTGTTTTTT.

V usage is TRBV20-1 and J usage is TRBJ2-1; D is uncertain. Looked up from germline, CDR1 is DFQATT and CDR2 is SNEGSKA (reference sequence). The CDR3 is made up of 11 amino acids. Trimming removed 2 bases from V and 4 bases from J, with 3 bases in between. In DNA form, the CDR3 reads TGCAGTGCTAGACCGTACAATGAGCAGTTCTTC. It is translated as CSARPYNEQFF.

This clonotype was observed at least ten times. The gene calls are TRBV4-1 and TRBJ1-1; the D gene is possibly TRBD1 (6 bases). The germline V gene has CDR1 MGHRA and CDR2 YSYEKL. The germline V and J ends were trimmed by 4 bases and 4 bases, with 10 bases remaining between them. There are 13 residues in the CDR3. CDR3 amino acids: CASSLGGPTEAFF. CDR3 nucleotide sequence: TGCGCCAGCAGCCTCGGGGGGCCCACTGAAGCTTTCTTT.

This chain links TRBV10-3 with TRBJ1-2; TRBD1 aligns across 8 bases. V lost 4 bases and J lost 4; bases outside the gene matches: 5. This CDR3 contains 14 residues. Germline V gives CDR1 ENHRY, CDR2 SYGVKD. CDR3 nucleotide sequence: TGTGCCATCAGTGTACAGGGGGACGGCTATGGCTACACCTTC. Translated: CAISVQGDGYGYTF.

The chain is built from TRBV19 and TRBJ2-1; no definite D call. The CDR3 is 13 residues long. The germline V gene has CDR1 LNHDA and CDR2 SQIVND (reference sequence). The ends were cut back, 3 bases at V and 2 bases at J, with 5 bases in the middle. The CDR3 loop is CASSITPYNEQFF. Here the CDR3 DNA reads TGTGCCAGTAGTATTACACCCTACAATGAGCAGTTCTTC.